The following is a TCR beta chain sequence with its context. Nashville, Tennessee was home to all donors, each a Caucasian adult. Germline CDR1 reads MNHEY; CDR2 reads SMNVEV (reference sequence). This CDR3 is 12 amino acids long. Between the trimmed V and J ends, which lost 1 base and 1 base, there was a span of 1 base. This sample is drawn from a study of shared clonotypes between healthy human individuals. Deep-level assay runs were performed. It was across several immunoSEQ plates that each subset's genomic DNA was evenly split. The protocol was immunoSEQ multiplex PCR, while the TCRdb copy is restricted to in-frame clones and leaves out a portion. The sample consists of more than 400,000 clones, roughly 80% of them appearing once.

Sequenced: PBMCs. The chain is built from TRBV27 and TRBJ2-5; D remains ambiguous. This receptor was obtained from a woman between 40 and 55 years old in good health. Some clones in this sample may be carry-over from other donors' samples. CDR3 loop: CASSLFQETQYF. CDR3 nucleotide sequence: TGTGCCAGCAGTTTATTCCAAGAGACCCAGTACTTC.